A single sample gave rise to the 25 T cell receptor beta chains below, sequenced in a study of T cells after yellow fever vaccination. In TCRdb, the 5' RACE reads were re-called with MiXCR into one record per CDR3 protein. The sample holds hundreds of thousands of distinct CDR3 sequences; just over 20% are singletons and the top ten take less than 20%. The sequencing here drew on PBMCs, taken roughly 23 days after the first yellow fever vaccination. The source of these receptors is a man between 18 and 35 years old who received the YFV17D yellow fever vaccine.

This chain uses TRBV23-1 with TRBJ2-7, with D possibly being TRBD1 (8 bases). TRBV23-1 carries the ORF label, with uncertain function. The CDR3 is made up of 16 amino acids. Trimming stripped 4 bases from V and 1 base from J, with 17 bases between. CDR3 DNA sequence: TGCGCCAGCAGTCGAGGACAGGGAGGGAAATCCTACGAGCAGTACGTC. The encoded protein is CASSRGQGGKSYEQYV.

This clonotype was observed a few times. The rearrangement uses TRBV9 and TRBJ2-5, with TRBD1 matching 7 bases. Trimming cost V 0 bases and J 3 bases; bases outside gene matches: 2. Per the germline V gene, CDR1 is SGDLS and CDR2 is YYNGEE. The CDR3 is 14 amino acids. The CDR3 reads CASSVEGTEETQYF. For the CDR3, the DNA is TGTGCCAGCAGCGTAGAGGGGACAGAAGAGACCCAGTACTTC.

The CDR3 spells CASSLLTGGGEQYV. The CDR3 region has the DNA TGCGCCAGCAGCTTGTTAACAGGGGGCGGCGAGCAGTACGTC. The rearrangement links TRBV5-1 to TRBJ2-7; TRBD1 matches at 9 bases. From germline, CDR1 is SGHRS and CDR2 YFSETQ. The V segment lost 1 base and the J segment 6 bases; nucleotides outside the gene matches: 5. The CDR3 consists of 14 residues.

This clonotype was picked up a small number of times. This chain connects TRBV5-4 to TRBJ2-5; tentative D call: TRBD2 (5 bases). V shed 1 base and J shed 5 bases, with 15 bases lying between them. Germline V gives CDR1 SGHNT, CDR2 YYREEE (reference sequence). The CDR3 contains 15 residues. CDR3 sequence: CASSLSGQPGETQYF. DNA of the CDR3: TGTGCCAGCAGCTTGTCTGGGCAGCCGGGGGAGACCCAGTACTTC.

The chain carries TRBV5-1 and TRBJ1-4; tentatively, D is TRBD1 (5 bases). The CDR3 covers 14 residues. Trimming took off 0 bases at V and 3 bases at J, with 6 bases between the two ends. Germline CDR1 SGHRS, CDR2 YFSETQ. In DNA, the CDR3 is TGCGCCAGCAGCTTGGACAGGCCTAATGAAAAACTGTTTTTT. It yields the protein CASSLDRPNEKLFF.

This clonotype has at least ten counts. V usage is TRBV20-1 and J usage is TRBJ1-2, with 7 bases aligning to TRBD1. Trimming removed 5 bases from V and 2 bases from J; junction bases left unmatched: 5. Germline V gene data show CDR1 as DFQATT and CDR2 as SNEGSKA (reference sequence). The CDR3 is made up of 13 amino acids. The CDR3 DNA reads as TGCAGTGCTTCCAAGGACAGGAACTATGGCTACACCTTC. It yields the protein CSASKDRNYGYTF.

This rearrangement joins TRBV5-4 to TRBJ2-7, with no clear D. Trimming cost V 2 bases and J 2 bases, with 8 bases left between them. The V gene's germline CDR1 is SGHNT and CDR2 YYREEE (reference sequence). The CDR3 spans 13 residues. The CDR3 bases are TGTGCCAGCAGCTTCTCGATGACCTACGAGCAGTACTTC. This codes for CASSFSMTYEQYF.

This clonotype was detected ten times or more. This sequence joins TRBV5-6 and TRBJ1-4, with D possibly being TRBD1 (5 bases). The germline V gene has CDR1 SGHDT and CDR2 YYEEEE. V was shortened by 4 bases and J by 0 bases, with 13 bases between the two germline ends. This CDR3 spans 16 amino acids. The CDR3: CASSAYRLSTNEKLFF. CDR3 nucleotides: TGTGCCAGCAGCGCTTACAGGCTTTCAACTAATGAAAAACTGTTTTTT. Supplemented by reference TRBV5-6 and TRBJ1-4, the full variable domain reads DAGVTQSPTHLIKTRGQQVTLRCSPKSGHDTVSWYQQALGQGPQFIFQYYEEEERQRGNFPDRFSGHQFPNYSSELNVNALLLGDSALYLCASSAYRLSTNEKLFFGSGTQLSVL.

Only a few counts were recorded for this clonotype. The chain carries TRBV9 and TRBJ2-3; 12 positions match TRBD1. This CDR3 comprises 16 residues. V shed 2 bases, J shed 4 bases, and the junction held 5 bases outside the gene matches. Germline CDR1 SGDLS, CDR2 YYNGEE. This CDR3 is CASSVGGQGASDTQYF. The CDR3 DNA reads TGTGCCAGCAGCGTCGGGGGACAGGGGGCCTCAGATACGCAGTATTTT.

The chain combines TRBV11-2 with TRBJ1-1; 7 bases are shared with TRBD1. The CDR3 contains 14 residues. Germline assignment: CDR1 SGHAT and CDR2 FQNNGV. With 0 bases clipped from V and 10 bases from J, the junction kept 8 bases outside the gene matches. The CDR3 DNA reads TGTGCCAGCAGCTTAGATCGTAGGGGGCGAGGAGCTTTCTTT. Its translation is CASSLDRRGRGAFF.

The gene calls are TRBV4-3 and TRBJ2-2; either TRBD1 or TRBD2 may fit D (5 bases each). Germline V gives CDR1 LGHNA, CDR2 YSLEER. The CDR3 is 15 residues long. V gave up 3 bases and J gave up 10 bases, with 18 bases separating them. CDR3 in DNA: TGCGCCAGCAGCCATCCTGGGGACCCACCCCTGGAGCTGTTTTTT. Protein product: CASSHPGDPPLELFF.

The rearrangement links TRBV6-2 or TRBV6-3 to TRBJ2-3; 10 nucleotides match TRBD2. The CDR3 contains 18 residues. Germline assignment: CDR1 MNHEY and CDR2 SVGEGT. The J segment lost 2 bases and the V segment lost 6 bases, leaving 14 bases of the junction unmatched. The CDR3 region has the DNA TGTGCCAGCAGCCCTATCATCTCTAGCGGGGGCCCCACAGATACGCAGTATTTT. It codes for CASSPIISSGGPTDTQYF.

This chain links TRBV25-1 with TRBJ2-2; tentatively, D is TRBD1 or TRBD2 (5 bases each). Trimming stripped 1 base from V and 5 bases from J, with 8 bases between. The CDR3 runs 14 residues. Germline CDR1 and CDR2: MGHDK and SYGVNS. The CDR3 nucleotides read TGTGCCAGCAGTGAATGGGACCCAACCGGGGAGCTGTTTTTT. Translating gives CASSEWDPTGELFF.

In nucleotides, the CDR3 is TGCAGTGCTAGAAGTAGGACAGGGGGCTATGAGCAGTTCTTC. Translation gives CSARSRTGGYEQFF. J is TRBJ2-1 and V is TRBV20-1; 11 positions agree with TRBD1. From germline, CDR1 is DFQATT and CDR2 SNEGSKA (reference sequence). The J segment lost 8 bases and the V segment lost 2 bases, leaving 5 bases of the junction unmatched. CDR3 size: 14 residues.

The chain couples TRBV12-3 or TRBV12-4 to TRBJ2-7; perhaps D is TRBD1 or TRBD2 (5 bases each). Between the trimmed V and J ends, which lost 6 bases and 7 bases, there was a span of 19 bases. The CDR3 covers 14 residues. CDR3 sequence reads: CASSPRPSGPEQYF. The CDR3, as DNA: TGTGCCAGCAGCCCGAGGCCTTCGGGGCCGGAGCAGTACTTC.

This clonotype came up a few times. V usage is TRBV7-9 and J usage is TRBJ1-5; perhaps TRBD1 as D (5 bases). Per the germline V gene, CDR1 is SEHNR and CDR2 is FQNEAQ (reference sequence). V was cut by 5 bases and J by 1 base, with 15 bases left in between. The CDR3 extends over 16 amino acids. CDR3 loop: CASSPGQAVSNQPQHF. The CDR3, as DNA: TGTGCCAGCAGCCCGGGGCAGGCTGTGAGCAATCAGCCCCAGCATTTT. The entire variable domain, with the rest obtained from reference TRBV7-9 and TRBJ1-5, is as follows: DTGVSQNPRHKITKRGQNVTFRCDPISEHNRLYWYRQTLGQGPEFLTYFQNEAQLEKSRLLSDRFSAERPKGSFSTLEIQRTEQGDSAMYLCASSPGQAVSNQPQHFGDGTRLSIL.

The chain employs TRBV18 and TRBJ1-2; 8 nucleotides line up with TRBD1. The V segment lost 3 bases and the J segment 8 bases; nucleotides outside the gene matches: 17. Germline values: CDR1 KGHSH, CDR2 LQKENI. The CDR3 runs 17 residues. CDR3 protein: CASSPTGQGSARGGYTF. The CDR3 bases are TGTGCCAGCTCACCCACCGGACAGGGTTCTGCCCGCGGCGGCTACACCTTC.

This chain links TRBV6-1 with TRBJ2-5; D remains unclear. The CDR3 sequence is 14 residues long. V dropped 6 bases and J dropped 7 bases, with 18 bases sitting between them. Germline CDR1 MNHNS, CDR2 SASEGT. In DNA form, the CDR3 reads TGTGCCAGCAGCCTAACAAACGCCCGGAGGACCCAGTACTTC. Protein product: CASSLTNARRTQYF.

This clonotype showed up just a few times. The chain recombines TRBV14 with TRBJ2-3, with a possible D match to TRBD2 (6 bases). The V and J ends lost 2 bases and 5 bases respectively, with 11 bases between them. This CDR3 contains 14 residues. Germline V CDR1 and CDR2: SGHDN, FVKESK. CDR3 amino acids: CASSQNPGLDTQYF. CDR3 bases: TGTGCCAGCAGCCAAAACCCGGGACTAGATACGCAGTATTTT.

The chain is built from TRBV6-2 or TRBV6-3 and TRBJ1-1; D is perhaps TRBD1 (5 bases). From germline, CDR1 is MNHEY and CDR2 SVGEGT. Between the trimmed V and J ends, which lost 0 bases and 4 bases, there was a span of 15 bases. The CDR3 length is 16 residues. The CDR3 sequence: CASSYSQGRPFTEAFF. CDR3 sequence (DNA): TGTGCCAGCAGTTACTCGCAGGGTCGACCCTTCACTGAAGCTTTCTTT.

This clonotype showed up just a few times. The J gene is TRBJ1-6, the V gene TRBV27; 9 nucleotides line up with TRBD1. The CDR3 runs to 14 residues. J gave up 7 bases and V 4 bases, and 2 bases lay outside the gene matches. From germline, CDR1 is MNHEY and CDR2 SMNVEV (reference sequence). For the CDR3, the DNA is TGTGCCAGCAGTTCCGGGACAGGGAATTCACCCCTCCACTTT. Encoded protein: CASSSGTGNSPLHF.

The chain has TRBV6-2 or TRBV6-3 and TRBJ1-1, with 7 positions matching TRBD1. Germline V gives CDR1 MNHEY, CDR2 SVGEGT. This CDR3 has 12 amino acids. The V segment lost 6 bases and the J segment 6 bases; nucleotides outside the gene matches: 4. The CDR3, as DNA: TGTGCCAGCAGACGAAGGGGGCCTGAAGCTTTCTTT. Residues: CASRRRGPEAFF.

This sequence joins TRBV9 and TRBJ2-7; tentatively, D is TRBD2 (6 bases). Per germline, CDR1 SGDLS and CDR2 YYNGEE. V lost 0 bases to trimming and J lost 2 bases, with 15 bases between them. The CDR3 consists of 16 residues. CDR3 nucleotide sequence: TGTGCCAGCAGCGTAGCTGGGCTAGCGCATACCTACGAGCAGTACTTC. It codes for CASSVAGLAHTYEQYF.

The V gene is TRBV19, the J gene TRBJ2-5, with D unclear. Deletions cut 5 bases from V and 4 bases from J, with 11 bases between. This CDR3 contains 13 residues. Germline-derived CDR1 and CDR2 are LNHDA and SQIVND (reference sequence). The CDR3 coding sequence is TGTGCCAGTAGTGACGGCAGGACAGAGACCCAGTACTTC. Its protein is CASSDGRTETQYF.

Here the CDR3 DNA reads TGTGCCAGCAGCTTACATAAGACAGGGGAAAGCACTGAAGCTTTCTTT. It translates to CASSLHKTGESTEAFF. V is TRBV5-6 and J is TRBJ1-1; 8 bases fit TRBD1. With 2 bases clipped from V and 4 bases from J, the junction kept 10 bases outside the gene matches. The CDR3 has 16 amino acids. Germline CDR1 is SGHDT and CDR2 is YYEEEE.